Listed below are T cell receptor beta chains from one sample, sequenced in a study of T cell changes during pregnancy in multiple sclerosis. Assay: immunoSEQ multiplex PCR; the TCRdb copy retains only in-frame clones and omits some. The table shows around 62,000 clones, with around nine tenths occurring only once. The sequenced sample was peripheral blood, obtained in the third trimester of pregnancy. The receptors originated from a female donor with multiple sclerosis, enrolled in a pregnancy study. Both conserved end residues are part of each CDR3. A D gene is named only where the DNA matches it firmly. Expanded clones are given a class, and other clones once, few, many or no size at all.

d_gene: NA; v_gene: TRBV6-5; abundance: NA; j_gene: TRBJ2-2; CDR3nt: TGTGCCAGCAGTTACTCGACAACGAGCACCGGGGAGCTGTTTTTT; CDR3aa: CASSYSTTSTGELFF
d_gene: TRBD1; v_gene: TRBV6-4; abundance: NA; j_gene: TRBJ1-1; CDR3nt: TGTGCCATCCACAGGGGGCTGAACACTGAAGCTTTCTTT; CDR3aa: CAIHRGLNTEAFF
d_gene: NA; v_gene: TRBV18; abundance: few; j_gene: TRBJ1-5; CDR3nt: TGTGCCAGCTCACCGACAGACGGCTACAATCAGCCCCAGCATTTT; CDR3aa: CASSPTDGYNQPQHF
d_gene: NA; v_gene: TRBV30; abundance: NA; j_gene: TRBJ2-1; CDR3nt: TGTGCCTGGAGTGTCAGGGTAAACAATGAGCAGTTCTTC; CDR3aa: CAWSVRVNNEQFF
d_gene: TRBD1; v_gene: TRBV7-9; abundance: NA; j_gene: TRBJ1-2; CDR3nt: TGTGCCAGCAGCTTAGCTCTTGGGACAGGCAGATCAGGTGGCTACACCTTC; CDR3aa: CASSLALGTGRSGGYTF
d_gene: NA; v_gene: TRBV25-1; abundance: NA; j_gene: TRBJ1-1; CDR3nt: TGTGCCAGCAGTGACAGGGTAACTGAAGCTTTCTTT; CDR3aa: CASSDRVTEAFF
d_gene: NA; v_gene: TRBV5-1; abundance: NA; j_gene: TRBJ1-1; CDR3nt: TGCGCCAGCAGCACGGACAGTTTTGAAGCTTTCTTT; CDR3aa: CASSTDSFEAFF
d_gene: TRBD2; v_gene: TRBV19; abundance: NA; j_gene: TRBJ2-1; CDR3nt: TGTGCCAGTAGTATCGCCCCGGGGCTCCTAGCGGGGGGGCGGAGTGAGCAGTTCTTC; CDR3aa: CASSIAPGLLAGGRSEQFF
d_gene: TRBD1; v_gene: TRBV4-2; abundance: NA; j_gene: TRBJ2-2; CDR3nt: TGTGCCACCAGGGGACAGACGAACACCGGGGAGCTGTTTTTT; CDR3aa: CATRGQTNTGELFF
d_gene: TRBD1; v_gene: TRBV15; abundance: NA; j_gene: TRBJ1-4; CDR3nt: TGTGCCACCAGCAGGGACGGACAGGGCAGGGAAAAACTGTTTTTT; CDR3aa: CATSRDGQGREKLFF
d_gene: TRBD1; v_gene: TRBV9; abundance: once; j_gene: TRBJ1-4; CDR3nt: TGTGCCAGCAGCGTAGGGGCAGGGGGCGCAAGAGAAAAACTGTTTTTT; CDR3aa: CASSVGAGGAREKLFF
d_gene: NA; v_gene: TRBV27; abundance: NA; j_gene: TRBJ1-1; CDR3nt: TGTGCCAGCAGTCCGTTTGGGTTCGTAGGGGAATACACTGAAGCTTTCTTT; CDR3aa: CASSPFGFVGEYTEAFF
d_gene: NA; v_gene: TRBV19; abundance: NA; j_gene: TRBJ2-1; CDR3nt: TGTGCCAGCCGAGGAGGAATCTCCTACAATGAGCAGTTCTTC; CDR3aa: CASRGGISYNEQFF
d_gene: NA; v_gene: TRBV5-4; abundance: NA; j_gene: TRBJ1-2; CDR3nt: TGTGCCAGCAGCTTGAGTTGGGAGCCTAACTATGGCTACACCTTC; CDR3aa: CASSLSWEPNYGYTF
d_gene: NA; v_gene: TRBV2; abundance: NA; j_gene: TRBJ1-3; CDR3nt: TGTGCCAGCAGCTTGGGGGCGCGAAACACCATATATTTT; CDR3aa: CASSLGARNTIYF
d_gene: TRBD1; v_gene: TRBV28; abundance: NA; j_gene: TRBJ2-7; CDR3nt: TGTGCCAGCAGTGGACAGGGGGCTTTCTACGAGCAGTACTTC; CDR3aa: CASSGQGAFYEQYF
d_gene: TRBD2; v_gene: TRBV18; abundance: NA; j_gene: TRBJ2-1; CDR3nt: TGTGCCAGCTCAGAGCGGGACGGGGCTTCTTTCCCTGAGCAGTTCTTC; CDR3aa: CASSERDGASFPEQFF
d_gene: TRBD2; v_gene: TRBV4-3; abundance: NA; j_gene: TRBJ2-3; CDR3nt: TGCGCCAGCAGCCCAAGGGGTAGCGGGACCGGGGATACGCAGTATTTT; CDR3aa: CASSPRGSGTGDTQYF
d_gene: NA; v_gene: TRBV18; abundance: once; j_gene: TRBJ1-6; CDR3nt: TGTGCCAGCTCACCGATGGAGGCAACAGATAATTCACCCCTCCACTTT; CDR3aa: CASSPMEATDNSPLHF
d_gene: NA; v_gene: TRBV29-1; abundance: NA; j_gene: TRBJ1-1; CDR3nt: TGCAGCGTTGAAGATAGCGGGGCTGAAGCTTTCTTT; CDR3aa: CSVEDSGAEAFF
d_gene: NA; v_gene: TRBV28; abundance: NA; j_gene: TRBJ2-1; CDR3nt: TGTGCCAGCAGTTTAGAGGCAGATAACTACAATGAGCAGTTCTTC; CDR3aa: CASSLEADNYNEQFF
d_gene: TRBD1; v_gene: TRBV30; abundance: many; j_gene: TRBJ1-4; CDR3nt: TGTGCCTGGGCTTCCGGGACAGGTAGTGAAAAACTGTTTTTT; CDR3aa: CAWASGTGSEKLFF
d_gene: NA; v_gene: TRBV7-9; abundance: NA; j_gene: TRBJ2-1; CDR3nt: TGTGCCAGCAGCTTAGGTAAGAGCTCCTACAATGAGCAGTTCTTC; CDR3aa: CASSLGKSSYNEQFF